These 7 T cell receptor beta chains were sequenced from one sample in a study of T cells in Graves' hyperthyroidism and ophthalmopathy. Amplification yielded TCR beta CDR3 regions, with RNA transcripts as the source. HTBI primers drove first-round RT-PCR of the TCR CDR3. TCRdb recomputed calls from the multiplex PCR reads with MiXCR, one row per CDR3 protein. The sample includes a few hundred thousand distinct CDR3 sequences, approximately 14% seen only once; the top ten take 4.5% to 6%. What was sequenced was blood. These TCRs come from a woman in her thirties with Graves' hyperthyroidism that later progressed to Graves' ophthalmopathy.

The CDR3 nucleotides are TGCGCCAGCAGCTTGGCCCCTACACTCACAGATACGCAGTATTTT. This sequence encodes CASSLAPTLTDTQYF. The V and J genes are TRBV5-1 and TRBJ2-3; D ambiguous. The CDR3 sequence is 15 residues long. V lost 0 bases and J 2 bases, leaving 10 bases between the germline ends. Per germline, CDR1 SGHRS and CDR2 YFSETQ.

This clonotype has a count of ten or more. The chain couples TRBV12-3 or TRBV12-4 to TRBJ2-1, with D perhaps TRBD2 (6 bases). V lost 8 bases, J lost 5 bases, and 13 bases lay in between. The CDR3 is 13 residues long. The CDR3 coding sequence is TGTGCCAGCTGGAGGGGACGAGACAATGAGCAGTTCTTC. This encodes CASWRGRDNEQFF.

This clonotype showed up many times. The J gene is TRBJ2-2, the V gene TRBV19; D is ambiguous. This CDR3 is built from 14 residues. Germline CDR1 reads LNHDA; CDR2 reads SQIVND (reference sequence). Trimming stripped 2 bases from V and 4 bases from J, with 8 bases between. DNA for the CDR3: TGTGCCAGTAGTATACTCAGTGTCACCGGGGAGCTGTTTTTT. It encodes CASSILSVTGELFF.

In this sample, this clonotype turned up many times. J is TRBJ1-3 and V is TRBV12-3 or TRBV12-4; 11 bases match TRBD1. V was clipped by 6 bases and J by 7 bases; unmatched bases: 8. The CDR3 covers 15 residues. The CDR3 sequence is CASRTHGQGANTIYF. The CDR3 nucleotides read TGTGCCAGCAGAACCCACGGACAGGGGGCGAACACCATATATTTT.

At least ten counts were recorded for this clonotype. The chain employs TRBV7-2 and TRBJ2-1, with 7 bases matching TRBD2. CDR3 length equals 16 residues. Germline V gene sequence: CDR1 SGHTA, CDR2 FQGNSA. V trimming: 3 bases; J trimming: 8 bases; junction bases outside the gene matches: 13. The CDR3: CASSFYGREYKDEQFF. As DNA, the CDR3 is TGTGCCAGCAGCTTTTATGGGCGGGAGTATAAGGATGAGCAGTTCTTC.

This clonotype was counted ten times or more. This chain links TRBV24-1 with TRBJ2-7; D is possibly TRBD1 or TRBD2 (5 bases each). Looked up from germline, CDR1 is KGHDR and CDR2 is SFDVKD. V lost 6 bases, J lost 3 bases, and 11 bases lay in between. This CDR3 has 13 amino acids. This CDR3 is CATSPGDHYEQYF. Here the CDR3 DNA reads TGTGCCACCAGTCCCGGGGACCACTACGAGCAGTACTTC.

This clonotype came up a few times. This rearrangement joins TRBV3-1 to TRBJ1-5; D unresolved. Trimming stripped 0 bases from V and 6 bases from J, with 6 bases between. The CDR3 contains 13 residues. Germline V gives CDR1 LGHDT, CDR2 YNNKEL (reference sequence). The CDR3, as DNA: TGTGCCAGCAGCCAAGATCCGATTCAGCCCCAGCATTTT. Protein product: CASSQDPIQPQHF.